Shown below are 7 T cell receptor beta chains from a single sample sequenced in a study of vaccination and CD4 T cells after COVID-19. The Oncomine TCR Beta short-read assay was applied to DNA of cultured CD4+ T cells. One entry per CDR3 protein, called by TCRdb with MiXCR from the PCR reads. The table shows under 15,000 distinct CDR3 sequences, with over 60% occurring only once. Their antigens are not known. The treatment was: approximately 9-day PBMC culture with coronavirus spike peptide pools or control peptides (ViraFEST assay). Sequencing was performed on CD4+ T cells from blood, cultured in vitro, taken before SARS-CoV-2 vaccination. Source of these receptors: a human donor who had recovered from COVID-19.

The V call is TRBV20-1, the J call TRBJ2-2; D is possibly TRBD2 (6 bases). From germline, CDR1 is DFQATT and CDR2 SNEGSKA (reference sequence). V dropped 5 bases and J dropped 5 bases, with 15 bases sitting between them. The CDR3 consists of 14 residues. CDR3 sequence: CSAGGDLLTGELFF. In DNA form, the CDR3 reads TGCAGTGCTGGCGGGGACTTACTGACCGGGGAGCTGTTTTTT.

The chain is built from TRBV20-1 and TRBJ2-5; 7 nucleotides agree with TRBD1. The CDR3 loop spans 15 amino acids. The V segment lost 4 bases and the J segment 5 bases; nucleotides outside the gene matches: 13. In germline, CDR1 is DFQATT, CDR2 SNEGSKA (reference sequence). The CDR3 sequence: CSAITGVLGRETQYF. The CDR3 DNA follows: TGCAGTGCTATAACAGGGGTATTGGGGCGGGAGACCCAGTACTTC.

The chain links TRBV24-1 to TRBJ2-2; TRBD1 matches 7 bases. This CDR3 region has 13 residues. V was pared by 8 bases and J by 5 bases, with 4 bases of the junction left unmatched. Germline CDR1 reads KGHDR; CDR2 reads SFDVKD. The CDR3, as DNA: TGTGCCACCAAAGGGGGCGCGACCGGGGAGCTGTTTTTT. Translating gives CATKGGATGELFF.

The CDR3, as DNA: TGTGCCAGCAGCTTCATTGGGCAGCCCCAGCATTTT. It yields the protein CASSFIGQPQHF. J is TRBJ1-5 and V is TRBV7-2, with D hard to call. The CDR3 extends over 12 amino acids. Germline CDR1 SGHTA, CDR2 FQGNSA. V dropped 3 bases and J dropped 7 bases, with 7 bases sitting between them. Full variable domain (remainder filled in from reference TRBV7-2 and TRBJ1-5): GAGVSQSPSNKVTEKGKDVELRCDPISGHTALYWYRQSLGQGLEFLIYFQGNSAPDKSGLPSDRFSAERTGGSVSTLTIQRTQQEDSAVYLCASSFIGQPQHFGDGTRLSIL.

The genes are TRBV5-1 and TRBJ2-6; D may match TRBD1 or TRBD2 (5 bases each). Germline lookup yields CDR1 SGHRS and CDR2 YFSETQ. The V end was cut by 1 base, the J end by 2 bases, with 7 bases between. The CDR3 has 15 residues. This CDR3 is CASSLRGAGANVLTF. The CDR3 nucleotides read TGCGCCAGCAGCTTGAGGGGAGCTGGGGCCAACGTCCTGACTTTC.

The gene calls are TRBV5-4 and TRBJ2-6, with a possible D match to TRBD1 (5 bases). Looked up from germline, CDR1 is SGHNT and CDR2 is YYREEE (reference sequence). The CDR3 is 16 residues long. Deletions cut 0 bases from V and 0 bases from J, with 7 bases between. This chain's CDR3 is CASSLARASGANVLTF. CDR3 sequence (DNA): TGTGCCAGCAGCTTGGCCAGGGCCTCTGGGGCCAACGTCCTGACTTTC.

CDR3 protein: CASSPGTSGSYEQYF. The CDR3 DNA reads TGTGCCAGCAGCCCCGGGACTAGCGGCTCCTACGAGCAGTACTTC. The chain links TRBV11-1 to TRBJ2-7, with TRBD2 matching over 11 bases. The CDR3 runs 15 residues. Germline CDR1 reads SGHAT; CDR2 reads FQDESV (reference sequence). With 5 bases clipped from V and 0 bases from J, the junction kept 3 bases outside the gene matches.